Listed below are T cell receptor beta chains from one sample, sequenced in a study of OX40 agonist ivuxolimab in advanced cancers. Method: immunoSEQ multiplex PCR; TCRdb's copy keeps in-frame clones and lacks some. The profile shows about 55,000 clones, around 85% of them singletons. The sample consisted of CD4+ or CD8+ T cells sorted from blood, taken in a trial of the OX40 agonist ivuxolimab. The receptors stem from an adult with an advanced solid tumor such as melanoma, head and neck, liver or kidney cancer. The CDR3 runs from the conserved cysteine through the conserved F or W. The order of the fields is V gene, J gene, D gene, clone size, CDR3 protein, CDR3 DNA. D genes are given only for firm matches. Expanded clones get a size class; other rows say once, few or many, or leave the size out.

V: TRBV9
J: TRBJ2-2
D: NA
size: once
CDR3: CASSTPPAAGSTGELFF
DNA: TGTGCCAGCAGCACACCCCCGGCCGCAGGAAGTACCGGGGAGCTGTTTTTT

V: TRBV7-9
J: TRBJ1-1
D: NA
size: NA
CDR3: CAIPRIGGEEAFF
DNA: TGTGCCATCCCAAGAATAGGTGGGGAGGAGGCTTTCTTT

V: TRBV19
J: TRBJ2-3
D: TRBD2
size: NA
CDR3: CASSIVGGFTDTQYF
DNA: TGTGCCAGTAGTATAGTGGGGGGGTTCACAGATACGCAGTATTTT

V: TRBV19
J: TRBJ2-7
D: NA
size: once
CDR3: CASTGKTTYEQYF
DNA: TGTGCCAGTACCGGGAAGACTACCTACGAGCAGTACTTC

V: TRBV9
J: TRBJ1-2
D: TRBD1
size: NA
CDR3: CASSVDRQGPGAGYTF
DNA: TGTGCCAGCAGCGTAGATCGACAGGGACCCGGTGCTGGCTACACCTTC

V: TRBV12-5
J: TRBJ1-1
D: NA
size: NA
CDR3: CASGFNTEAFF
DNA: TGTGCTAGTGGATTCAACACTGAAGCTTTCTTT

V: TRBV6-1
J: TRBJ1-4
D: NA
size: NA
CDR3: CASSAPWTVTTNEKLFF
DNA: TGTGCCAGCAGTGCTCCCTGGACTGTTACAACTAATGAAAAACTGTTTTTT

V: TRBV7-9
J: TRBJ2-5
D: NA
size: NA
CDR3: CASSLRLTGGLTETQYF
DNA: TGTGCCAGCAGCTTAAGGTTGACCGGGGGGCTTACAGAGACCCAGTACTTC

V: TRBV7-9
J: TRBJ2-1
D: NA
size: NA
CDR3: CASIRNVYNEQFF
DNA: TGTGCCAGCATAAGAAATGTATACAATGAGCAGTTCTTC

V: TRBV7-7
J: TRBJ2-2
D: NA
size: NA
CDR3: CASSFWTGELFF
DNA: TGTGCTAGCAGCTTTTGGACCGGGGAGCTGTTTTTT

V: TRBV5-6
J: TRBJ2-5
D: NA
size: NA
CDR3: CASSLTGRGDQETQYF
DNA: TGTGCCAGCAGCTTGACAGGGAGGGGGGACCAAGAGACCCAGTACTTC

V: TRBV6-4
J: TRBJ2-7
D: NA
size: NA
CDR3: CASSLTLQGPYEQYF
DNA: TGTGCCAGCAGTCTCACATTGCAGGGCCCCTACGAGCAGTACTTC

V: TRBV7-2
J: TRBJ2-7
D: NA
size: once
CDR3: CASSLVGVYEQYF
DNA: TGTGCCAGCAGCTTAGTTGGTGTCTACGAGCAGTACTTC

V: TRBV5-6
J: TRBJ1-6
D: NA
size: NA
CDR3: CASSLVSANSPLHF
DNA: TGTGCCAGCAGCTTGGTGTCAGCCAATTCACCCCTCCACTTT

V: TRBV7-8
J: TRBJ2-7
D: NA
size: NA
CDR3: CASSLDMNEQYF
DNA: TGTGCCAGCAGCTTAGACATGAACGAGCAGTACTTC

V: TRBV28
J: TRBJ1-5
D: TRBD1
size: NA
CDR3: CASTLGDRGNQPQHF
DNA: TGTGCCAGCACCCTAGGGGACAGGGGGAATCAGCCCCAGCATTTT

V: TRBV27
J: TRBJ2-5
D: TRBD1
size: NA
CDR3: CASSAGTGYGAQYF
DNA: TGTGCCAGCAGTGCAGGGACAGGGTACGGGGCCCAGTACTTC

V: TRBV14
J: TRBJ2-7
D: TRBD1
size: NA
CDR3: CASSSTGEAYEQYF
DNA: TGTGCCAGCAGCTCGACAGGGGAGGCCTACGAGCAGTACTTC